This T cell receptor beta chain is drawn from a study of blood T cell repertoires in COVID-19. About the research overall: Some COVID-19 samples were acute and others convalescent; all came from the United States, Italy and Spain. In each case, the material was cDNA or gDNA derived from T cells, B-cell-depleted T cells, or PBMCs.

Germline-derived CDR1 and CDR2 are LGHNT and FRNRAP. V was clipped by 3 bases and J by 6 bases; unmatched bases: 8. This CDR3 contains 16 residues. Seattle patients were enrolled during active infection and followed longitudinally. In the authors' methods: How many nucleated cells were present was estimated from reference gene primer amplification. Libraries were prepared by immunoSEQ multiplex PCR; TCRdb keeps only in-frame clonotypes and omits some of them. V, J and clone size were drawn from that table, and D and trimming were deduced from the DNA. The top ten hold more than 12% of the sample, which has some 70,000 clones, roughly 71% seen once.

The chain couples TRBV12-5 to TRBJ2-1, with 10 bases that match TRBD2. Sequencing was done on a sample of peripheral blood. The receptor's source is a man in his 60s with COVID-19, enrolled during active disease. The CDR3 nucleotides are TGTGCTAGTGGTTTTTCCGGGACTAGCGACCCCAATGAGCAGTTCTTC. Amino acid sequence: CASGFSGTSDPNEQFF.